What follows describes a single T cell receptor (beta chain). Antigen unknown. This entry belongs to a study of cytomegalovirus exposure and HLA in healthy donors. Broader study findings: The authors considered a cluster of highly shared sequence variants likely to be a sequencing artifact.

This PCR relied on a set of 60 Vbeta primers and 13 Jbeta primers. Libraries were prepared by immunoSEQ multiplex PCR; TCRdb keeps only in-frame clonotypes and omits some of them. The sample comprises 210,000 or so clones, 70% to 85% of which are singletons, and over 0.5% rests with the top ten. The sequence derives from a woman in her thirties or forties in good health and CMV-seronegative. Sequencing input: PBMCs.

CDR3 DNA sequence: TGTGCCAGCAGCTTAGGCGTAGCAGAGACCCAGTACTTC. This encodes CASSLGVAETQYF. The chain employs TRBV7-3 and TRBJ2-5, with no clear D. Trimming took 2 bases from V and 4 from J, leaving 8 bases between them. Germline assignment: CDR1 SGHTA and CDR2 FQGTGA. The CDR3 contains 13 residues.